Listed below are T cell receptor beta chains from one sample, sequenced in a study of cytomegalovirus exposure and HLA in healthy donors. Assay: immunoSEQ multiplex PCR; the TCRdb copy retains only in-frame clones and omits some. The sample holds roughly 190,000 clones. Sequencing was carried out using PBMCs. The receptor source for this set is a woman aged 18 to 35 in good health and CMV-seropositive. The conserved cysteine and the conserved F or W are not part of the CDR3 here.

v_call cdr3_aa
TRBV6-1 ASSLRLNTEAF
TRBV5-6 ASSFEDYVYNEQF
TRBV18 ASSPRTSNNEQF
TRBV6-5 ASSYSTGGGGYT
TRBV11-2 ASSLGRTGAVTEAF
TRBV7-2 ASSLGGAAGELF
TRBV9 ASSVHSTVGTEAF
TRBV7-2 ASSPDSNTGELF
TRBV18 ASSPQGVKNIQY
TRBV4-1 ASSLGSSYNEQF
TRBV6-5 ASSPQGTRYGYT
TRBV6-5 ASRSDTGELF
TRBV5-1 ASSLQGGNQPQH
TRBV19 ANTGGLRGNTIY
TRBV5-1 ASSLSGGDQPQH
TRBV12-5 ASGIQGAGNQPQH
TRBV29-1 SVLLQENGYT
TRBV29-1 SVDVGSTEAF
TRBV5-8 ASSVPGQGVETQY
TRBV14 ASSHTGTSNEQF
TRBV10-3 AISPGLAGGSYNEQF
TRBV5-1 ASSTDGQTNQPQH
TRBV5-1 ASSLAGGGTTYEQY
TRBV19 ASSIEDRILSNQPQH
TRBV7-2 ASSAIIQGEAF
TRBV9 ASSGLAGTQY
TRBV5-4 ASSLDQGTAGYT
TRBV6-4 ASSALTGNSPLH
TRBV6-5 ASRGTGKTGELF
TRBV6-5 ASSYVQGHSYEQY
TRBV9 ASSAGLAVPYEQY
TRBV5-4 ASSLGGGAMDEQF
TRBV6-1 ASSPLAGVGGEQF
TRBV30 ARGGRSAIY
TRBV2 ASSAATGIYGYT
TRBV4-3 ASSQEGGLALLPSYNEQF
TRBV5-1 ASSLWGQSNEKLF
TRBV9 ASSPGTSVVAYNEQF
TRBV5-1 ASSLGLDQPQH
TRBV9 ASSVRSGGISSYNEQF
TRBV5-5 ASSSQGPLGFLAYEQY
TRBV7-9 ASSQGLAGFEQF
TRBV7-9 ASSSTLQGDTEAF
TRBV7-6 ASSLWLADNEQF